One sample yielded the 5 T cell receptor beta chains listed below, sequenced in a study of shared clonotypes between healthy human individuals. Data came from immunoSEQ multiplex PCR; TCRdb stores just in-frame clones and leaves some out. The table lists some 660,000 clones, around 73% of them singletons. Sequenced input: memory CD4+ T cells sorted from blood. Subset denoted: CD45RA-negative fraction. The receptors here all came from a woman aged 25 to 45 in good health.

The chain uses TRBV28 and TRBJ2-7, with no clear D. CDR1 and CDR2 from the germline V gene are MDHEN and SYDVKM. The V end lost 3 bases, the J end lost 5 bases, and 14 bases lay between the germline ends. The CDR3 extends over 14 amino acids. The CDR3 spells CASSFTRKGNEQYF. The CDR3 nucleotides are TGTGCCAGCAGTTTCACGAGGAAAGGCAACGAGCAGTACTTC.

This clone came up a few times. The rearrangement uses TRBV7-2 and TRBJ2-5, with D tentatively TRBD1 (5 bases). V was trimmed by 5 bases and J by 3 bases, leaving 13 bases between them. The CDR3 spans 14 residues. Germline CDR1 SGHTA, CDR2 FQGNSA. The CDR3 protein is CASSLGVAEETQYF. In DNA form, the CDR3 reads TGTGCCAGCAGCCTAGGGGTGGCGGAAGAGACCCAGTACTTC.

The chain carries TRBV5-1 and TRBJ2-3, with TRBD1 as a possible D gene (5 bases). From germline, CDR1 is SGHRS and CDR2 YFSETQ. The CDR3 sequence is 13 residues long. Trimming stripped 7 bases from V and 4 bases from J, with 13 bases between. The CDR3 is CASGASGPDTQYF. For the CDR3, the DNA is TGCGCCAGCGGGGCTAGTGGTCCAGATACGCAGTATTTT.

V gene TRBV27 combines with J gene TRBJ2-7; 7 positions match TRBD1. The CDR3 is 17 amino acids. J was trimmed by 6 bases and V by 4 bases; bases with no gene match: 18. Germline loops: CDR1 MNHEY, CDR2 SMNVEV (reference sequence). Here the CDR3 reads CASSSYPPRQGRGEQYF. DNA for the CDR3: TGTGCCAGCAGTTCTTACCCCCCTAGACAGGGAAGAGGCGAGCAGTACTTC.

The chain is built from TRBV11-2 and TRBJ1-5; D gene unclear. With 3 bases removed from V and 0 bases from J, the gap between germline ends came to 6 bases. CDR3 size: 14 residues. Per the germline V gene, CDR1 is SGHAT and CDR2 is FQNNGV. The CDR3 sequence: CASSLTPSNQPQHF. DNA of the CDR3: TGTGCCAGCAGCTTGACCCCTAGCAATCAGCCCCAGCATTTT.